What follows are 15 T cell receptor beta chains derived from one specimen sequenced in a study of blood T cell repertoires in COVID-19 (dated by TCRdb to 2020 to 2021). The library was prepared using the immunoSEQ multiplex PCR assay. TCRdb's version of the immuneACCESS table is confined to in-frame rearrangements and falls short of the full clone set. An unresolved V gene accounts for under half of the shortfall where checked; the remainder is of unknown origin. This sample lists some 70,000 clones; more than 70% were detected once. Around 10% of the sample is taken by the ten largest. Sequenced: PBMCs or T cells enriched from blood (not recorded which). The source is a woman between 40 and 50 years old who had recovered from COVID-19.

The CDR3 spells CASSKGQFLYGYTF. For the CDR3, the DNA is TGTGCCAGCAGCAAAGGACAGTTTCTCTATGGCTACACCTTC. The chain recombines TRBV5-4 with TRBJ1-2; maybe TRBD1 (6 bases). Germline V lookup: CDR1 SGHNT, CDR2 YYREEE (reference sequence). The CDR3 loop spans 14 amino acids. The ends were cut back, 4 bases at V and 4 bases at J, with 14 bases in the middle.

The chain combines TRBV6-2 or TRBV6-3 with TRBJ2-5; TRBD1 agrees at 7 bases. Germline CDR1 and CDR2: MNHEY and SVGEGT. The CDR3 covers 14 residues. V lost 4 bases, J lost 1 base, and 3 bases stayed unmatched. The CDR3 reads CASSFTGAQETQYF. As DNA, the CDR3 is TGTGCCAGCAGTTTCACAGGGGCCCAAGAGACCCAGTACTTC.

V usage is TRBV19 and J usage is TRBJ2-1; the D is unclear. The CDR3 is made up of 13 amino acids. Looked up from germline, CDR1 is LNHDA and CDR2 is SQIVND (reference sequence). V was trimmed by 1 base and J by 7 bases, leaving 8 bases between them. The CDR3 here is CASSIAARNEQFF. The CDR3 bases are TGTGCCAGTAGTATAGCCGCTAGGAATGAGCAGTTCTTC.

This chain connects TRBV7-2 to TRBJ2-1; D perhaps matches TRBD2 (6 bases). Trimming cost V 0 bases and J 9 bases, with 12 bases left between them. The CDR3 loop spans 14 amino acids. Germline assignment: CDR1 SGHTA and CDR2 FQGNSA. CDR3 sequence reads: CASSLAGNSGEQFF. Written as DNA, the CDR3 is TGTGCCAGCAGCTTAGCGGGGAATAGCGGTGAGCAGTTCTTC.

This clone has a handful of counts. The junction departs from germline at one end; a sequencing error may be responsible. This chain links TRBV2 with TRBJ1-6, with 8 bases matching TRBD1. This CDR3 has 13 residues. Germline assignment: CDR1 SNHLY and CDR2 FYNNEI. In nucleotides, the CDR3 is TGTGCAAGCAGTGAAGGACAGGGTTCACCCCTCCACTTT. Protein product: CASSEGQGSPLHF.

The chain combines TRBV4-2 with TRBJ2-3, with TRBD2 matching 13 bases. V shed 0 bases and J 6 bases; nucleotides not matched to a gene: 15. The CDR3 has 20 residues. The germline gives CDR1 LGHNA, CDR2 YNFKEQ. The CDR3 here is CASSQDLGVGLAGAQDTQYF. DNA of the CDR3: TGTGCCAGCAGCCAAGATCTCGGAGTCGGACTAGCGGGGGCTCAGGATACGCAGTATTTT.

The rearrangement uses TRBV5-1 and TRBJ1-2, with 7 bases aligning to TRBD1. The V gene's germline CDR1 is SGHRS and CDR2 YFSETQ. V was pared by 3 bases and J by 8 bases, with 7 bases of the junction left unmatched. The CDR3 length is 13 residues. The CDR3: CASSSGQRRGYTF. The CDR3 nucleotides read TGCGCCAGCAGCTCGGGACAGCGAAGGGGCTACACCTTC.

This chain links TRBV7-2 with TRBJ1-5; possibly TRBD1 for D (5 bases). CDR1 and CDR2 from the germline V gene are SGHTA and FQGNSA. The CDR3 spans 14 residues. V was clipped by 3 bases and J by 3 bases, with 9 bases between them. In DNA form, the CDR3 reads TGTGCCAGCAGCTTGGGGGGATTCAATCAGCCCCAGCATTTT. Its translation is CASSLGGFNQPQHF. The entire variable domain, with the rest obtained from reference TRBV7-2 and TRBJ1-5, is as follows: GAGVSQSPSNKVTEKGKDVELRCDPISGHTALYWYRQSLGQGLEFLIYFQGNSAPDKSGLPSDRFSAERTGGSVSTLTIQRTQQEDSAVYLCASSLGGFNQPQHFGDGTRLSIL.

The CDR3: CASSPGTSGQETQYF. CDR3 sequence (DNA): TGTGCCAGCAGCCCCGGGACTAGCGGACAAGAGACCCAGTACTTC. V gene TRBV4-2 combines with J gene TRBJ2-5, with TRBD2 matching 11 bases. This CDR3 region has 15 residues. The V and J ends lost 4 bases and 2 bases, in that order; junction bases with no gene match: 3. CDR1 LGHNA and CDR2 YNFKEQ come from the germline V gene.

The chain has TRBV5-1 and TRBJ1-1, with TRBD1 matching 7 bases. Germline values: CDR1 SGHRS, CDR2 YFSETQ. The CDR3 runs to 13 residues. V lost 4 bases and J lost 3; bases outside the gene matches: 3. The CDR3 loop is CASSGGQYTEAFF. The DNA for the CDR3 is TGCGCCAGCAGCGGGGGACAGTACACTGAAGCTTTCTTT.

The chain joins TRBV7-4 to TRBJ1-5; D gene unclear. Trimming removed 5 bases at V and 0 bases at J, with 17 bases between. Germline V gene data show CDR1 as SGHVT and CDR2 as SQSDAQ. This CDR3 spans 17 amino acids. The DNA for the CDR3 is TGTGCCAGCAGCCCCCTGCCACAGTCGAGTAGCAATCAGCCCCAGCATTTT. Amino acid sequence: CASSPLPQSSSNQPQHF.

This clone showed up just a few times. The chain is built from TRBV3-1 (or the pseudogene TRBV3-2) and TRBJ1-2, with 8 bases aligning to TRBD1. The length of the CDR3 is 12 residues. CDR1 LGHDT and CDR2 YNNKEL come from the germline V gene (reference sequence). Germline trimming cut 6 bases from V and 6 bases from J; bases unmatched to any gene: 3. This CDR3 reads CASRTGDNGYTF. The DNA for the CDR3 is TGTGCCAGCAGGACAGGGGATAATGGCTACACCTTC.

CDR3 amino acids: CATSWGGVNTEAFF. For the CDR3, the DNA is TGTGCCACCTCCTGGGGGGGGGTGAACACTGAAGCTTTCTTT. V gene TRBV19 combines with J gene TRBJ1-1; D perhaps matches TRBD1 (5 bases). The CDR3 loop spans 14 amino acids. The V gene's germline CDR1 is LNHDA and CDR2 SQIVND (reference sequence). The V end lost 10 bases, the J end lost 0 bases, and 15 bases lay between the germline ends.

This clone has a handful of counts. V and J are TRBV5-1 and TRBJ2-1; 9 bases fit TRBD2. After removal of 3 bases from V and 6 bases from J, the junction contained 7 bases not matched to a gene. CDR1 is SGHRS, CDR2 YFSETQ, per germline. The CDR3 contains 15 residues. CDR3 protein: CASSSSGTSSNEQFF. DNA for the CDR3: TGCGCCAGCAGCTCGTCCGGGACTAGCTCCAATGAGCAGTTCTTC.

The genes are TRBV5-1 and TRBJ1-3; 7 bases align to TRBD1. Germline V gene data show CDR1 as SGHRS and CDR2 as YFSETQ. The CDR3 runs to 16 residues. Losses at the gene ends were 0 bases for V and 4 bases for J; bases not matched to a gene: 7. This chain's CDR3 is CASSLAGTARGNTIYF. CDR3 DNA sequence: TGCGCCAGCAGCTTGGCCGGGACAGCAAGGGGAAACACCATATATTTT. Combining the CDR3 with reference TRBV5-1 and TRBJ1-3 gives the whole variable domain KAGVTQTPRYLIKTRGQQVTLSCSPISGHRSVSWYQQTPGQGLQFLFEYFSETQRNKGNFPGRFSGRQFSNSRSEMNVSTLELGDSALYLCASSLAGTARGNTIYFGEGSWLTVV.